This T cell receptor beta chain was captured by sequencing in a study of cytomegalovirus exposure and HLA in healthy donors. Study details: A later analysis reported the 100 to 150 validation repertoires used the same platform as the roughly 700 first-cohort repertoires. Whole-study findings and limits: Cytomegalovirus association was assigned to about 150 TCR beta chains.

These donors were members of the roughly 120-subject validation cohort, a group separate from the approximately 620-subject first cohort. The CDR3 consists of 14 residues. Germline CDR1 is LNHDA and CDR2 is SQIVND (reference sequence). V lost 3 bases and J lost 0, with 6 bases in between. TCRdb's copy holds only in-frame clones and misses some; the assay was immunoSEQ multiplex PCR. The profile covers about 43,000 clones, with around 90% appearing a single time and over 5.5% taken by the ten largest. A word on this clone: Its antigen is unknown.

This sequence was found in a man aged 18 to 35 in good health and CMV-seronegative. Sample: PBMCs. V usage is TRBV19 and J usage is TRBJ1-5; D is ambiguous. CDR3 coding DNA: TGTGCCAGTAGTATTGTTTATAGCAATCAGCCCCAGCATTTT. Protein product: CASSIVYSNQPQHF. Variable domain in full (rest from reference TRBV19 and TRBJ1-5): DGGITQSPKYLFRKEGQNVTLSCEQNLNHDAMYWYRQDPGQGLRLIYYSQIVNDFQKGDIAEGYSVSREKKESFPLTVTSAQKNPTAFYLCASSIVYSNQPQHFGDGTRLSIL.